This T cell receptor (beta chain) was recorded in a study of Graves' ophthalmopathy and Graves' hyperthyroidism. Beta-chain TCR CDR3 regions were amplified from RNA transcripts. HTBI primers primed a first-round RT-PCR, and a second-round multiplex PCR followed. TCRdb ran MiXCR on the multiplex PCR reads and lists one entry per CDR3 protein. The table records roughly 39,000 distinct CDR3 sequences, around half of them present only once. The CDR3 runs to 16 residues. Per the germline V gene, CDR1 is SGHDT and CDR2 is YYEEEE. V lost 3 bases, J lost 2 bases, and 6 bases stayed unmatched. This TCR was sampled from an adult woman with stable Graves' hyperthyroidism. V is TRBV5-6 and J is TRBJ2-3; 10 positions match TRBD2. The source material was peripheral blood. The CDR3 protein is CASSSGLAVDTDTQYF. The CDR3 DNA sequence: TGTGCCAGCAGCTCCGGACTAGCGGTCGACACAGATACGCAGTATTTT. Full variable domain (rest looked up from reference TRBV5-6 and TRBJ2-3): DAGVTQSPTHLIKTRGQQVTLRCSPKSGHDTVSWYQQALGQGPQFIFQYYEEEERQRGNFPDRFSGHQFPNYSSELNVNALLLGDSALYLCASSSGLAVDTDTQYFGPGTRLTVL.